These 29 T cell receptor beta chains were all obtained from the same sample, sequenced in a study of T-cell memory formation after mild COVID-19. TCRdb reprocessed the 5' RACE reads via MiXCR and lists one record per CDR3 protein. The sample lists a few hundred thousand distinct CDR3 sequences; roughly a fifth were seen once. Sequencing used PBMCs or a T cell subset sorted from them (not recorded which). The receptors come from a young man who had mild COVID-19 (a few samples of this study predate the infection). Cell type and time point are not known.

The chain employs TRBV14 and TRBJ2-1; D may correspond to TRBD1 or TRBD2 (5 bases each). The CDR3 is 15 residues long. Between the trimmed V and J ends, which lost 7 bases and 4 bases, there was a span of 17 bases. Germline lookup yields CDR1 SGHDN and CDR2 FVKESK. CDR3 region: CASTPDGDPYNEQFF. CDR3 in DNA: TGTGCCAGCACCCCAGACGGGGACCCTTACAATGAGCAGTTCTTC.

This clonotype was found many times. The V gene is TRBV5-4, the J gene TRBJ2-5; 9 positions match TRBD2. This CDR3 has 15 residues. V shed 2 bases and J 2 bases; nucleotides not matched to a gene: 4. The V gene's germline CDR1 is SGHNT and CDR2 YYREEE (reference sequence). The chain's CDR3 is CASSLPSGIQETQYF. Here the CDR3 DNA reads TGTGCCAGCAGCTTACCTAGCGGGATTCAAGAGACCCAGTACTTC.

This clonotype turned up a few times. This chain uses TRBV5-1 with TRBJ1-4, with 8 bases lining up with TRBD1. The CDR3 spans 14 residues. CDR1 is SGHRS and CDR2 is YFSETQ in the germline V gene. Germline trimming cut 5 bases from V and 8 bases from J; bases unmatched to any gene: 8. CDR3 nucleotide sequence: TGCGCCAGCAGTCGACAACAGGGGGGAGAAAAACTGTTTTTT. Encoded protein: CASSRQQGGEKLFF.

The chain couples TRBV6-2 or TRBV6-3 to TRBJ2-2, with a possible D match to TRBD2 (5 bases). Germline CDR1 MNHEY, CDR2 SVGEGT. The CDR3 contains 14 residues. V gave up 6 bases and J gave up 4 bases, with 12 bases separating them. CDR3 DNA sequence: TGTGCCAGCAGGCTAGCCCACCGCACCGGGGAGCTGTTTTTT. As protein: CASRLAHRTGELFF.

This clonotype was seen only a few times. V is TRBV6-6 and J is TRBJ1-1; D possibly corresponds to TRBD1 (5 bases). The germline gives CDR1 MNHNY, CDR2 SVGAGI (reference sequence). The ends were cut back, 3 bases at V and 3 bases at J, with 14 bases in the middle. The CDR3 extends over 15 amino acids. The CDR3 DNA follows: TGTGCCAGCAGTTATAGGGAGGGACCGGACACTGAAGCTTTCTTT. It yields the protein CASSYREGPDTEAFF.

This clonotype was counted between two and nine times. The rearrangement joins TRBV15 to TRBJ1-1, with D possibly matching TRBD1 (6 bases). The CDR3 is 13 amino acids. Trimming took off 0 bases at V and 11 bases at J, with 13 bases between the two ends. Germline V gives CDR1 LNHNV, CDR2 YYDKDF (reference sequence). The CDR3 is CATSRDQGQRAFF. The CDR3 DNA follows: TGTGCCACCAGCAGAGACCAGGGGCAACGGGCTTTCTTT.

The table lists this clonotype with a few counts. The chain joins TRBV6-5 to TRBJ2-2; 11 bases line up with TRBD1. V trimming: 8 bases; J trimming: 3 bases; junction bases outside the gene matches: 5. This CDR3 is 15 amino acids long. The germline V gene has CDR1 MNHEY and CDR2 SVGAGI. CDR3 nucleotides: TGTGCCAGCCGGACAGGGGGCTATGACACCGGGGAGCTGTTTTTT. It is translated as CASRTGGYDTGELFF.

This clonotype was seen a few times. J is TRBJ1-6 and V is TRBV20-1; maybe TRBD1 (5 bases). CDR3 length: 13 residues. The germline V gene has CDR1 DFQATT and CDR2 SNEGSKA (reference sequence). Trimming shortened V by 6 bases and J by 4 bases, and 10 bases separated the two germline ends. The CDR3 sequence: CSAPGTYNSPLHF. The CDR3 coding sequence is TGCAGTGCCCCCGGGACTTATAATTCACCCCTCCACTTT.

The genes are TRBV5-1 and TRBJ2-1, with D perhaps matching TRBD1 or TRBD2 (5 bases each). This CDR3 region has 17 residues. The germline V gene encodes CDR1 SGHRS and CDR2 YFSETQ. V was shortened by 5 bases and J by 0 bases, with 18 bases between the two germline ends. Written as DNA, the CDR3 is TGCGCCAGCAGTCGGCCTAGGGACCGAAGCTCCTACAATGAGCAGTTCTTC. This sequence encodes CASSRPRDRSSYNEQFF.

Only a few counts were recorded for this clonotype. The V and J genes are TRBV7-2 and TRBJ2-1, with TRBD2 identical over 12 bases. The CDR3 is 16 residues long. Trimming took 5 bases from V and 2 from J; bases not matched to a gene: 4. CDR1 SGHTA and CDR2 FQGNSA come from the germline V gene. DNA for the CDR3: TGTGCCAGCAGCCATACTAGCGGGGGGACCTACAATGAGCAGTTCTTC. Protein product: CASSHTSGGTYNEQFF.

The gene calls are TRBV14 and TRBJ1-4; 7 bases map to TRBD1. V lost 3 bases to trimming and J lost 3 bases; unmatched junction nucleotides: 7. The length of the CDR3 is 16 residues. Germline V lookup: CDR1 SGHDN, CDR2 FVKESK. This CDR3 reads CASSQQGVRPNEKLFF. The CDR3, as DNA: TGTGCCAGCAGCCAGCAGGGGGTGAGACCTAATGAAAAACTGTTTTTT.

The J gene is TRBJ1-2, the V gene TRBV5-1; D unclear. The CDR3 has 12 residues. Germline assignment: CDR1 SGHRS and CDR2 YFSETQ. Trimming pared 0 bases from V and 7 bases from J, leaving 7 bases between. This chain's CDR3 is CASSLEDFGYTF. CDR3 DNA: TGCGCCAGCAGCTTGGAGGATTTTGGCTACACCTTC.

This chain joins TRBV10-3 and TRBJ1-5; D call uncertain. Trimming shortened V by 10 bases and J by 2 bases, and 18 bases separated the two germline ends. Germline loops: CDR1 ENHRY, CDR2 SYGVKD. CDR3 length: 15 amino acids. Here the CDR3 DNA reads TGTGCCACCTCCGACAATCTCCGGGGCAATCAGCCCCAGCATTTT. As protein: CATSDNLRGNQPQHF.

This clonotype has only a few counts. This chain connects TRBV15 to TRBJ1-3; D unresolved. Between the trimmed V and J ends, which lost 1 base and 0 bases, there was a span of 7 bases. Germline V gene data show CDR1 as LNHNV and CDR2 as YYDKDF (reference sequence). The CDR3 has 15 residues. CDR3 protein: CATSRVQNSGNTIYF. The CDR3 nucleotides are TGTGCCACCAGCAGAGTACAAAACTCTGGAAACACCATATATTTT.

This clonotype was observed many times. The chain recombines TRBV12-3 or TRBV12-4 with TRBJ2-1; D is undetermined. There are 14 residues in the CDR3. V dropped 3 bases and J dropped 5 bases, with 11 bases sitting between them. The CDR3 protein is CASSFAGSNNEQFF. The CDR3 DNA follows: TGTGCCAGCAGTTTTGCTGGGTCCAACAATGAGCAGTTCTTC.

V is TRBV7-2 and J is TRBJ1-1; a weak D match, TRBD1 (6 bases). Per the germline V gene, CDR1 is SGHTA and CDR2 is FQGNSA. The V end lost 7 bases, the J end lost 7 bases, and 13 bases lay between the germline ends. This CDR3 is built from 12 residues. This CDR3 reads CASTQGRYEAFF. In nucleotides, the CDR3 is TGTGCCAGCACCCAGGGGAGGTATGAAGCTTTCTTT.

The chain combines TRBV3-1 with TRBJ2-2; no firm D call. V lost 5 bases, J lost 0 bases, and 13 bases lay in between. Germline V CDR1 and CDR2: LGHDT, YNNKEL (reference sequence). The CDR3 is 16 amino acids. This chain's CDR3 is CASSSIGSSNTGELFF. The CDR3 coding sequence is TGTGCCAGCAGCTCTATAGGGTCTTCGAACACCGGGGAGCTGTTTTTT. Combining the CDR3 with reference TRBV3-1 and TRBJ2-2 gives the whole variable domain DTAVSQTPKYLVTQMGNDKSIKCEQNLGHDTMYWYKQDSKKFLKIMFSYNNKELIINETVPNRFSPKSPDKAHLNLHINSLELGDSAVYFCASSSIGSSNTGELFFGEGSRLTVL.

The table lists this clonotype with a few counts. The rearrangement uses TRBV6-2 or TRBV6-3 and TRBJ1-5; D perhaps matches TRBD1 (6 bases). The CDR3 is 16 residues long. Trimming left V 6 bases short and J 7 bases short, with 22 bases between. Germline V gene sequence: CDR1 MNHEY, CDR2 SVGEGT. Here the CDR3 reads CASRTNKQGIGQPQHF. The CDR3 DNA reads as TGTGCCAGCAGAACAAACAAACAGGGAATTGGCCAGCCCCAGCATTTT.

This sequence joins TRBV20-1 and TRBJ2-7; D not resolved. From germline, CDR1 is DFQATT and CDR2 SNEGSKA (reference sequence). This CDR3 has 14 residues. V lost 6 bases and J lost 7, with 22 bases in between. The CDR3 protein is CSALKSTGSLEQYF. DNA of the CDR3: TGCAGTGCCCTAAAGTCGACCGGGTCCCTGGAGCAGTACTTC.

The chain uses TRBV25-1 and TRBJ2-5; D not certain. From germline, CDR1 is MGHDK and CDR2 SYGVNS. V dropped 6 bases and J dropped 1 base, with 12 bases sitting between them. The CDR3 has 14 amino acids. The CDR3 spells CASRDPATQETQYF. CDR3 bases: TGTGCCAGCAGGGACCCGGCGACCCAAGAGACCCAGTACTTC. Using reference TRBV25-1 and TRBJ2-5 for the parts outside the CDR3, the full variable domain is EADIYQTPRYLVIGTGKKITLECSQTMGHDKMYWYQQDPGMELHLIHYSYGVNSTEKGDLSSESTVSRIRTEHFPLTLESARPSHTSQYLCASRDPATQETQYFGPGTRLLVL.

The chain is built from TRBV5-1 and TRBJ2-3; a weak D match, TRBD1 (6 bases). V lost 2 bases, J lost 3 bases, and 13 bases lay in between. Germline CDR1 is SGHRS and CDR2 is YFSETQ. This CDR3 region has 15 residues. The CDR3 spells CASSFPGEVTDTQYF. The CDR3 coding sequence is TGCGCCAGCAGCTTTCCAGGGGAAGTGACAGATACGCAGTATTTT.

The V gene is TRBV6-5, the J gene TRBJ1-2, with D hard to call. Per the germline V gene, CDR1 is MNHEY and CDR2 is SVGAGI. The CDR3 loop spans 15 amino acids. Trimming shortened V by 5 bases and J by 4 bases, and 17 bases separated the two germline ends. CDR3 in amino acids: CASSGMLDDRYGYTF. For the CDR3, the DNA is TGTGCCAGCAGTGGCATGCTGGACGACCGCTATGGCTACACCTTC.

The chain has TRBV6-5 and TRBJ1-4, with 9 bases identical to TRBD1. V shed 4 bases and J 10 bases; nucleotides not matched to a gene: 16. CDR1 and CDR2 (germline): MNHEY, SVGAGI. The CDR3 is 17 residues long. CDR3 sequence reads: CASSSSHGRTGVGKLFF. The DNA for the CDR3 is TGTGCCAGCAGTTCCTCTCACGGCCGGACAGGGGTGGGAAAACTGTTTTTT.

This clonotype was detected only a few times. This rearrangement joins TRBV7-8 to TRBJ2-1, with TRBD1 identical over 12 bases. Germline V gene lookup returns CDR1 SGHVS and CDR2 FQNEAQ. The CDR3 loop spans 15 amino acids. Losses at the gene ends were 2 bases for V and 9 bases for J; bases not matched to a gene: 5. As DNA, the CDR3 is TGTGCCAGCAGCTTATGGGGACAGGGGGCGACTGAGCAGTTCTTC. The encoded protein is CASSLWGQGATEQFF.

This clonotype was detected a few times. The chain links TRBV20-1 to TRBJ1-2; possible D gene TRBD1, 5 bases. The CDR3 spans 12 residues. Looked up from germline, CDR1 is DFQATT and CDR2 is SNEGSKA (reference sequence). V lost 5 bases, J lost 1 base, and 8 bases lay in between. In nucleotides, the CDR3 is TGCAGTGCTCAGGGTGGTAACTATGGCTACACCTTC. Encoded protein: CSAQGGNYGYTF.

This clonotype was found a few times. V gene TRBV29-1 combines with J gene TRBJ1-1; D not certain. The CDR3 is made up of 11 amino acids. Per germline, CDR1 SQVTM and CDR2 ANQGSEA. V lost 4 bases and J 6 bases, leaving 9 bases between the germline ends. Here the CDR3 reads CSVVGSAEAFF. The CDR3 nucleotides are TGCAGCGTTGTTGGCAGTGCTGAAGCTTTCTTT. Full variable domain (rest looked up from reference TRBV29-1 and TRBJ1-1): SAVISQKPSRDICQRGTSLTIQCQVDSQVTMMFWYRQQPGQSLTLIATANQGSEATYESGFVIDKFPISRPNLTFSTLTVSNMSPEDSSIYLCSVVGSAEAFFGQGTRLTVV.

The chain couples TRBV7-2 to TRBJ2-7; 15 bases align to TRBD2. This CDR3 region has 16 residues. Per germline, CDR1 SGHTA and CDR2 FQGNSA. J gave up 4 bases and V 5 bases, and 6 bases lay outside the gene matches. Here the CDR3 reads CASSPWTSGGAYEQYF. CDR3 coding DNA: TGTGCCAGCAGCCCTTGGACTAGCGGGGGGGCTTACGAGCAGTACTTC.

This clonotype was counted between two and nine times. The chain joins TRBV5-1 to TRBJ2-5, with 7 bases matching TRBD1. This CDR3 has 17 amino acids. With 4 bases clipped from V and 3 bases from J, the junction kept 15 bases outside the gene matches. Germline V CDR1 and CDR2: SGHRS, YFSETQ. Written as DNA, the CDR3 is TGCGCCAGCAGCGTCGGAAATACCGGGACAGCGGAAGAGACCCAGTACTTC. This codes for CASSVGNTGTAEETQYF.

This clonotype was seen ten or more times. The genes are TRBV5-6 and TRBJ2-7, with a tentative D call TRBD1 (5 bases). V was clipped by 0 bases and J by 8 bases, with 6 bases between them. Germline V gives CDR1 SGHDT, CDR2 YYEEEE. There are 11 residues in the CDR3. CDR3 DNA sequence: TGTGCCAGCAGCTTGGACAGGAAGCAGTACTTC. It is translated as CASSLDRKQYF. The full variable domain, rest sourced from reference TRBV5-6 and TRBJ2-7, is DAGVTQSPTHLIKTRGQQVTLRCSPKSGHDTVSWYQQALGQGPQFIFQYYEEEERQRGNFPDRFSGHQFPNYSSELNVNALLLGDSALYLCASSLDRKQYFGPGTRLTVT.